The next 13 T cell receptor beta chains were all read from a single sample in a study of cytomegalovirus exposure and HLA in healthy donors. Primers included in the PCR were 60 Vbeta and 13 Jbeta primers. The data were produced by immunoSEQ multiplex PCR, yet TCRdb's version contains in-frame clones alone and is incomplete. This table holds about 110,000 clones, about 69% found once. The sequencing input was PBMCs. Receptors originate from a man in his forties in good health and CMV-seronegative.

V is TRBV27 and J is TRBJ1-4; D is unresolved. The V end lost 3 bases, the J end lost 7 bases, and 9 bases lay between the germline ends. This CDR3 has 13 residues. Germline V gene lookup returns CDR1 MNHEY and CDR2 SMNVEV (reference sequence). The CDR3 DNA reads as TGTGCCAGCAGTTTCTTTGAGGGTGAAAAACTGTTTTTT. Amino acid sequence: CASSFFEGEKLFF.

The chain uses TRBV2 and TRBJ1-3; 8 bases match TRBD1. The CDR3 is made up of 16 amino acids. The trim removed 4 bases at V and 0 bases at J, leaving 5 bases unmatched. Germline V gene sequence: CDR1 SNHLY, CDR2 FYNNEI. CDR3 nucleotide sequence: TGTGCCAGCAGTGGGGACAGGAAAAGCTCTGGAAACACCATATATTTT. This translates into CASSGDRKSSGNTIYF.

The chain joins TRBV6-5 to TRBJ2-7, with 8 bases lining up with TRBD2. CDR1 MNHEY and CDR2 SVGAGI come from the germline V gene. V lost 8 bases, J lost 2 bases, and 11 bases stayed unmatched. The CDR3 length is 15 residues. The CDR3 loop reads CASSINSGEPYEQYF. The CDR3 nucleotides read TGTGCCAGCTCAATAAATAGCGGGGAGCCCTACGAGCAGTACTTC.

The V call is TRBV18, the J call TRBJ2-5; no reliable D call. The germline V gene has CDR1 KGHSH and CDR2 LQKENI. This CDR3 contains 13 residues. Trimming took off 3 bases at V and 5 bases at J, with 10 bases between the two ends. The CDR3 spells CASSPSAAETQYF. Here the CDR3 DNA reads TGTGCCAGCTCACCTTCTGCGGCGGAGACCCAGTACTTC.

V and J are TRBV19 and TRBJ1-4; 7 bases are a match to TRBD1. V lost 6 bases to trimming and J lost 3 bases; unmatched junction nucleotides: 7. The CDR3 is 15 amino acids. The germline V gene encodes CDR1 LNHDA and CDR2 SQIVND (reference sequence). In DNA form, the CDR3 reads TGTGCCAGTAGCTCACGACAGGGCTCTAATGAAAAACTGTTTTTT. It translates to CASSSRQGSNEKLFF. The complete variable domain, with remaining parts taken from reference TRBV19 and TRBJ1-4, reads DGGITQSPKYLFRKEGQNVTLSCEQNLNHDAMYWYRQDPGQGLRLIYYSQIVNDFQKGDIAEGYSVSREKKESFPLTVTSAQKNPTAFYLCASSSRQGSNEKLFFGSGTQLSVL.

The chain uses TRBV7-2 and TRBJ2-2; TRBD2 matches at 11 bases. CDR1 SGHTA and CDR2 FQGNSA come from the germline V gene. This CDR3 is 16 amino acids long. J gave up 6 bases and V 2 bases, and 5 bases lay outside the gene matches. The CDR3 sequence: CASSLSLAGVAGELFF. For the CDR3, the DNA is TGTGCCAGCAGCTTATCACTAGCGGGGGTAGCCGGGGAGCTGTTTTTT.

This clone was recorded a few times. The rearrangement links TRBV19 to TRBJ2-3; D may be TRBD2 (5 bases). CDR3 length: 15 residues. Germline V lookup: CDR1 LNHDA, CDR2 SQIVND (reference sequence). V was clipped by 4 bases and J by 1 base, with 12 bases between them. The chain's CDR3 is CASSTPYGGTDTQYF. The CDR3 bases are TGTGCCAGTAGTACCCCCTACGGGGGCACAGATACGCAGTATTTT.

The chain carries TRBV5-1 and TRBJ2-7; D gene unclear. V was trimmed by 0 bases and J by 6 bases, leaving 4 bases between them. Germline V gives CDR1 SGHRS, CDR2 YFSETQ. The CDR3 is 11 amino acids. The CDR3 loop reads CASSLELEQYF. The CDR3 region has the DNA TGCGCCAGCAGCTTGGAGCTCGAGCAGTACTTC.

This sequence joins TRBV2 and TRBJ1-2; D gene unclear. Per the germline V gene, CDR1 is SNHLY and CDR2 is FYNNEI. The V gene lost 5 bases and the J gene lost 1 base, with 5 bases spanning the gap. The CDR3 is made up of 12 amino acids. CDR3 nucleotide sequence: TGTGCCAGCAGTCCGGTTAACTATGGCTACACCTTC. It encodes CASSPVNYGYTF.

Here the CDR3 DNA reads TGTGCCAGCAGTGCGTTTGCGGGAGGGCCAAATGAGCAGTTCTTC. Translated, it gives CASSAFAGGPNEQFF. V is TRBV27 and J is TRBJ2-1; the match to TRBD2 covers 9 bases. The ends lost 5 bases at V and 7 bases at J; junction bases unmatched: 9. Per germline, CDR1 MNHEY and CDR2 SMNVEV (reference sequence). The CDR3 length is 15 residues.

The genes are TRBV28 and TRBJ1-2; 9 bases align to TRBD1. V was clipped by 6 bases and J by 9 bases; unmatched bases: 8. This CDR3 spans 13 amino acids. Per the germline V gene, CDR1 is MDHEN and CDR2 is SYDVKM. The chain's CDR3 is CASRNTGGFSYTF. The DNA for the CDR3 is TGTGCCAGCAGGAACACAGGGGGCTTTAGCTACACCTTC.

The chain couples TRBV7-9 to TRBJ2-3; 7 bases line up with TRBD1. In germline, CDR1 is SEHNR, CDR2 FQNEAQ (reference sequence). The V and J ends lost 5 bases and 5 bases, in that order; junction bases with no gene match: 4. The CDR3 sequence is 13 residues long. Here the CDR3 DNA reads TGTGCCAGCAGCGCACAGGGGTTAGATACGCAGTATTTT. It translates to CASSAQGLDTQYF.

In the case of this clone: At one of its ends the junction is not consistent with the germline gene, which may arise from a read error. The DNA of the CDR3 is TGTTCCAGCAGCTTAGGGGAGAGCAATCAGCCCCAGCATTTT. Amino acid sequence: CSSSLGESNQPQHF. The V call is TRBV7-9, the J call TRBJ1-5; D is possibly TRBD1 (5 bases). The CDR3 consists of 14 residues. Germline CDR1 and CDR2: SEHNR and FQNEAQ (reference sequence).